Listed here are 4 T cell receptor beta chains from one sample, sequenced in a study of graft-versus-host responses after intestinal transplantation (dated by TCRdb to the early 2020s). The library was generated by the immunoSEQ multiplex PCR assay. As stored in TCRdb, this immuneACCESS dataset retains in-frame rearrangements with V and J assigned. A fraction of the clones does not appear; measured against another copy, unresolved V genes explain less than half of the discrepancy, and the remainder lacks a known reason. The sample table contains 8,500 to 10,000 clones; only one count was recorded for about 90% of them. The ten most abundant clones make up around 2.5% of the sample. This sample comprised PBMCs, obtained roughly 43 days after intestinal transplant. Source of these receptors: a human patient who received an intestinal transplant, so some T cells may come from the graft donor.

V usage is TRBV5-6 and J usage is TRBJ2-1, with TRBD1 matching over 7 bases. V was clipped by 3 bases and J by 6 bases; unmatched bases: 0. There are 12 residues in the CDR3. Germline lookup yields CDR1 SGHDT and CDR2 YYEEEE. CDR3 coding DNA: TGTGCCAGCAGCTGGACAGGCAATGAGCAGTTCTTC. It specifies CASSWTGNEQFF.

CDR3 loop: CASATGAGETQYF. CDR3 bases: TGTGCCAGCGCCACGGGGGCCGGGGAGACCCAGTACTTC. The chain has TRBV6-1 and TRBJ2-5, with D perhaps being TRBD1 or TRBD2 (6 bases each). CDR1 MNHNS and CDR2 SASEGT come from the germline V gene. V was clipped by 8 bases and J by 5 bases, with 15 bases between them. This CDR3 comprises 13 residues.

V and J are TRBV6-1 and TRBJ1-2, with D unclear. The CDR3 is 16 amino acids. Trimming cost V 2 bases and J 3 bases, with 16 bases left between them. Germline V gives CDR1 MNHNS, CDR2 SASEGT. The CDR3 nucleotides read TGTGCCAGCAGTGAATCGGCAGGACTACTTCACTATGGCTACACCTTC. Translating it yields CASSESAGLLHYGYTF.

The rearrangement joins TRBV2 to TRBJ2-7, with TRBD1 identical over 8 bases. Germline CDR1 and CDR2: SNHLY and FYNNEI. Trimming took 4 bases from V and 3 from J; bases not matched to a gene: 5. The CDR3 contains 14 residues. CDR3 region: CASSAPGQVYEQYF. CDR3 sequence (DNA): TGTGCCAGCAGTGCCCCGGGACAGGTCTACGAGCAGTACTTC.